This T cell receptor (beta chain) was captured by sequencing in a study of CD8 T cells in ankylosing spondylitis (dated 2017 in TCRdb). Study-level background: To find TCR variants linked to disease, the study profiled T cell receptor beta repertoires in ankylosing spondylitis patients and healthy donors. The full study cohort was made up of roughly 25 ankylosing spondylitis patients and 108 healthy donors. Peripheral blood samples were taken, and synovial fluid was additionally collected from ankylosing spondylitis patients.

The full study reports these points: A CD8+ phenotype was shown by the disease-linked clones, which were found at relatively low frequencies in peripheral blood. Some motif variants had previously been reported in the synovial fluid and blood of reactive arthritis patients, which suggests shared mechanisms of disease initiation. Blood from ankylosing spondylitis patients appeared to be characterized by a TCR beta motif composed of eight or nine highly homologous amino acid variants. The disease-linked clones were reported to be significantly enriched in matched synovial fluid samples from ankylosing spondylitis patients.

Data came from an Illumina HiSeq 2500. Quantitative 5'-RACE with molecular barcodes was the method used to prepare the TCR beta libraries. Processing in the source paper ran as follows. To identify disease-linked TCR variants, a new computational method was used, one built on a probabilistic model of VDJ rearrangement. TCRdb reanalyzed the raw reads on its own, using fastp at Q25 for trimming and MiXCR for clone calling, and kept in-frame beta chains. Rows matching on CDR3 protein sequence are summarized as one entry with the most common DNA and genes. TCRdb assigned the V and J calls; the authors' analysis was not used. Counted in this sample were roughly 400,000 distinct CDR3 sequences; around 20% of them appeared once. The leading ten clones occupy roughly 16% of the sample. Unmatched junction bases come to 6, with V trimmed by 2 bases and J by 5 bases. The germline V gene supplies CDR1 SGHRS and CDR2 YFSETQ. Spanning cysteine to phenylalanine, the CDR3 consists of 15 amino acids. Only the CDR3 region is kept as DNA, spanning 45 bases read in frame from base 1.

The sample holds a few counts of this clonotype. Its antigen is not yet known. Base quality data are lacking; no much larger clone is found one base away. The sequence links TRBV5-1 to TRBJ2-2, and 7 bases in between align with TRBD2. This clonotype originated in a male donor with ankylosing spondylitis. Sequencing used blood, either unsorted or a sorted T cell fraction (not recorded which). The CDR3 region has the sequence CASSFAGRGTGELFF. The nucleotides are TGCGCCAGCAGCTTTGCGGGGAGGGGAACCGGGGAGCTGTTTTTT.